Listed below are T cell receptor beta chains from one sample, sequenced in a study of T-cell memory formation after mild COVID-19. TCRdb fed the 5' RACE reads into MiXCR, producing one record per CDR3 protein. The sample holds about 320,000 distinct CDR3 sequences, roughly 13% seen once. The sample was PBMCs or a T cell subset sorted from them (not recorded which). Receptor source: a man between 18 and 35 years old who had mild COVID-19 (a few samples of this study predate the infection). Cell type and time point are not known. The CDR3 runs from the conserved cysteine through the conserved F or W. D genes are given only for firm matches. A clone size is listed for some rows: how often the clone was seen (once, few, many), or a class if it is expanded.

V gene	clone size	J gene	D gene	CDR3 DNA	CDR3 protein
TRBV5-1	-	TRBJ2-5	-	TGCGCCAGCAGCTTGGATACAGGGTCTCTTGAGACCCAGTACTTC	CASSLDTGSLETQYF
TRBV5-1	-	TRBJ1-6	-	TGCGCCAGCAGCCTAGGACAGATTCACTCCTATAATTCACCCCTCCACTTT	CASSLGQIHSYNSPLHF
TRBV4-2	few	TRBJ1-5	-	TGTGCCAGCAGCCAACGGGGGAAGGTAGATCAGCCCCAGCATTTT	CASSQRGKVDQPQHF
TRBV27	-	TRBJ1-6	TRBD1	TGTGCCACCTCGAACAGGGGCTATTCACCCCTCCACTTT	CATSNRGYSPLHF
TRBV6-2/TRBV6-3	many	TRBJ2-3	-	TGTGCCAGCAGTTACGAGTCAGATACGCAGTATTTT	CASSYESDTQYF
TRBV12-3/TRBV12-4	many	TRBJ1-3	-	TGTGCCAGCACCCCCGTGTCAGGGCACTCTGGAAACACCATATATTTT	CASTPVSGHSGNTIYF
TRBV20-1	-	TRBJ2-2	-	TGCAGTGCCCAGGGGTTAACGAACACCGGGGAGCTGTTTTTT	CSAQGLTNTGELFF
TRBV9	few	TRBJ1-6	TRBD1	TGTGCCAGCAGCCCCCAGGGGGCCTATAATTCACCCCTCCACTTT	CASSPQGAYNSPLHF
TRBV12-3/TRBV12-4	-	TRBJ1-2	-	TGTGCCAGCAGCCCCAGCGTTACGGGGACCTATGGCTACACCTTC	CASSPSVTGTYGYTF
TRBV7-2	-	TRBJ2-3	-	TGTGCCAGCAGCTTTTATTTCAGCAACACAGATACGCAGTATTTT	CASSFYFSNTDTQYF
TRBV7-9	few	TRBJ1-2	-	TGTGCCAGCAGTCCGAAGACGGTGAGCCTTGGCTACACCTTC	CASSPKTVSLGYTF
TRBV6-1	-	TRBJ1-4	-	TGTGCCAGCATCGAGGCAACTAATGAAAAACTGTTTTTT	CASIEATNEKLFF
TRBV6-5	-	TRBJ1-2	-	TGTGCCAGCAGTTACTCGCAGGGAGGAGGTGGGGGCTACACCTTC	CASSYSQGGGGGYTF
TRBV6-6	few	TRBJ2-1	TRBD2	TGTGCCAGCAGTTACTTTGGACTAGCGGGGGGCAATGAGCAGTTCTTC	CASSYFGLAGGNEQFF
TRBV10-3	many	TRBJ2-1	-	TGTGCCATCAGTGAGTCTAAGGGGTCCCCCAATAATGAGCAGTTCTTC	CAISESKGSPNNEQFF
TRBV7-2	many	TRBJ2-3	TRBD2	TGTGCCAGCAGCGAACCGGGACTAGCGGGGGCCTATACGCAGTATTTT	CASSEPGLAGAYTQYF
TRBV10-3	few	TRBJ2-3	-	TGTGCCATCAGTGATCGGAGATACACAGATACGCAGTATTTT	CAISDRRYTDTQYF
TRBV20-1	-	TRBJ2-5	TRBD2	TGCAGTGCTAGAGGGGGGGAGGGCCAAGAGACCCAGTACTTC	CSARGGEGQETQYF